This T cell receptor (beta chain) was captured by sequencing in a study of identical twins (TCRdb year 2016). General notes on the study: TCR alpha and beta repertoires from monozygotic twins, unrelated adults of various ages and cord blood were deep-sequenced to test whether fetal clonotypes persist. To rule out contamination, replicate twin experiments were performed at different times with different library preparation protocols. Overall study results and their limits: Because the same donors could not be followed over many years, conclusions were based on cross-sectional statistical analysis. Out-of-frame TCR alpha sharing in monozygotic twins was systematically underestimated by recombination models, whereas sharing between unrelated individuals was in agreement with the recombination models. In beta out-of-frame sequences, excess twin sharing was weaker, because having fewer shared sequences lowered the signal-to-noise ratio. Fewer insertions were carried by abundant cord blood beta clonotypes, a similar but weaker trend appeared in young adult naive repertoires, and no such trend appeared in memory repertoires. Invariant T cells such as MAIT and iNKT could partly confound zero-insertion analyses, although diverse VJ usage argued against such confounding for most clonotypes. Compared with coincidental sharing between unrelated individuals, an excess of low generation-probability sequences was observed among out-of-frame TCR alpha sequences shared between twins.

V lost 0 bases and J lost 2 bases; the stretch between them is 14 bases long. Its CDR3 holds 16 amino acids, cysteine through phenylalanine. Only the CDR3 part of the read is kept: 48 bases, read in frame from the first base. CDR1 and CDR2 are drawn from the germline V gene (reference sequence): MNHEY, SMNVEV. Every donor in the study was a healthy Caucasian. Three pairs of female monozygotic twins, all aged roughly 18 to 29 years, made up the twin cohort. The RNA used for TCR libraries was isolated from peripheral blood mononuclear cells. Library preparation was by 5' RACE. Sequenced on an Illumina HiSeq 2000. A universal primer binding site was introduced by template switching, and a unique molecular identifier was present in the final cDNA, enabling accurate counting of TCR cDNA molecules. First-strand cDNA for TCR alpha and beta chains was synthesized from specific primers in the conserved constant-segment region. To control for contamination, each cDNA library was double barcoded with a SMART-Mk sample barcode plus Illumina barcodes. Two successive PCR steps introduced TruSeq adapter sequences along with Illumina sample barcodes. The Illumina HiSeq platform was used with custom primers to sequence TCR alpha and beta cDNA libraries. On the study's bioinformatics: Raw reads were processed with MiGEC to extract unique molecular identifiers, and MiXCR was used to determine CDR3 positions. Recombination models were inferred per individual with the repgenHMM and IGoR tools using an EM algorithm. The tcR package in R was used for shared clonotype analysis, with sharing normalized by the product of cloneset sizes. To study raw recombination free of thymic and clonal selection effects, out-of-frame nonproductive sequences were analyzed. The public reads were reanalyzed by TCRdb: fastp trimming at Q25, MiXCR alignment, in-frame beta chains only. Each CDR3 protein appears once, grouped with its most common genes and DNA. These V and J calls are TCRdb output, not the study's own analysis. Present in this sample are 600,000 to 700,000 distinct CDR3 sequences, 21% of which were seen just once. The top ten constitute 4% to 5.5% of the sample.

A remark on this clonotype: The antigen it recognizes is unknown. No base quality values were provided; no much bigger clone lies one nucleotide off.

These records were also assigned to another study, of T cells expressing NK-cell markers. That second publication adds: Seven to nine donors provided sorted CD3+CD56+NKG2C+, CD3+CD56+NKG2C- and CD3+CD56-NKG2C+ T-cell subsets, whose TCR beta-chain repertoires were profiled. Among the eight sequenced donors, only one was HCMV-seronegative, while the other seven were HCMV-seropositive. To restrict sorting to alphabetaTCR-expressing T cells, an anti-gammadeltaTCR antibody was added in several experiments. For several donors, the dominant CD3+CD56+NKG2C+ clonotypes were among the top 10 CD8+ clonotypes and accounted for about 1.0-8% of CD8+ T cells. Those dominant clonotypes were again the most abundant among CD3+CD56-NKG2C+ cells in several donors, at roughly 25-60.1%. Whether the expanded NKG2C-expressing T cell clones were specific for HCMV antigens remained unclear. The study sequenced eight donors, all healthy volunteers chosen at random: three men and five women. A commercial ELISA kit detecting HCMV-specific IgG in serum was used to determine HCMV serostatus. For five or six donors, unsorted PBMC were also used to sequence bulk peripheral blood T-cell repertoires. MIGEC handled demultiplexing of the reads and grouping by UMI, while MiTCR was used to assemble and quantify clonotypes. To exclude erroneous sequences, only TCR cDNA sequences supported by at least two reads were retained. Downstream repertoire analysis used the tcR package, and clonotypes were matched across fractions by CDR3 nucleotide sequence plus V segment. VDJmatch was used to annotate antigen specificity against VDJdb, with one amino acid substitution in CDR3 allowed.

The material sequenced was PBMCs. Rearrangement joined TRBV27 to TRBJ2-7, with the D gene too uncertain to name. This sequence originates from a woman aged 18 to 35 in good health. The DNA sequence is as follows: TGTGCCAGCAGTTTATCTTCTTCGTCGGTGGCCTACGAGCAGTACTTC. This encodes CASSLSSSSVAYEQYF.